These 25 T cell receptor beta chains originate from one sample sequenced in a study of T cell responses to AZD1222 COVID-19 vaccine. TCRdb's table, derived via immunoSEQ multiplex PCR, lists solely in-frame clones and lacks some. The sample has about 150,000 clones, approximately 88% seen once. The sample here was peripheral blood, taken 28 days after the second dose of the MenACWY control vaccine. These receptors all stem from an adult who received the MenACWY meningococcal vaccine as a control.

This rearrangement joins TRBV11-2 to TRBJ2-3; tentatively, D is TRBD2 (5 bases). V dropped 5 bases and J dropped 0 bases, with 15 bases sitting between them. The germline CDR1 and CDR2 sequences are SGHAT and FQNNGV. This CDR3 contains 16 residues. CDR3 bases: TGTGCCAGCAGCCCGGTCGCGGGTTCGAGCACAGATACGCAGTATTTT. This encodes CASSPVAGSSTDTQYF. The full variable domain, rest sourced from reference TRBV11-2 and TRBJ2-3, is EAGVAQSPRYKIIEKRQSVAFWCNPISGHATLYWYQQILGQGPKLLIQFQNNGVVDDSQLPKDRFSAERLKGVDSTLKIQPAKLEDSAVYLCASSPVAGSSTDTQYFGPGTRLTVL.

The chain uses TRBV19 and TRBJ2-7; no definite D call. V gave up 5 bases and J gave up 4 bases, with 12 bases separating them. Germline CDR1 is LNHDA and CDR2 is SQIVND (reference sequence). The CDR3 is 13 residues long. The CDR3 loop reads CASSYANRYEQYF. The CDR3 nucleotides read TGTGCCAGTAGTTACGCAAACCGGTACGAGCAGTACTTC.

The rearrangement uses TRBV6-1 and TRBJ1-5; D not certain. Germline V gene lookup returns CDR1 MNHNS and CDR2 SASEGT. Trimming cost V 0 bases and J 9 bases, with 9 bases left between them. There are 13 residues in the CDR3. The CDR3 region is CASSEALVRPQHF. CDR3 sequence (DNA): TGTGCCAGCAGTGAAGCCCTCGTTAGGCCCCAGCATTTT.

This chain uses TRBV24-1 with TRBJ2-5; TRBD1 matches at 11 bases. V was pared by 3 bases and J by 7 bases, with 3 bases of the junction left unmatched. The CDR3 has 14 residues. Germline V lookup: CDR1 KGHDR, CDR2 SFDVKD. CDR3 residues: CATSDVGQGVTQYF. The CDR3 DNA reads as TGTGCCACCAGTGATGTGGGACAGGGGGTGACCCAGTACTTC.

The genes are TRBV6-1 and TRBJ1-2; D gene ambiguous. V was clipped by 0 bases and J by 8 bases, with 4 bases between them. The CDR3 consists of 11 residues. Germline V lookup: CDR1 MNHNS, CDR2 SASEGT. In DNA, the CDR3 is TGTGCCAGCAGTGAAGCGAGGGGCTACACCTTC. Translation gives CASSEARGYTF.

The chain carries TRBV29-1 and TRBJ2-1; 13 bases align to TRBD2. Looked up from germline, CDR1 is SQVTM and CDR2 is ANQGSEA. V trimming: 7 bases; J trimming: 4 bases; junction bases outside the gene matches: 7. CDR3 size: 15 residues. Here the CDR3 reads CSATGTSGKYNEQFF. CDR3 DNA sequence: TGCAGCGCAACCGGGACTAGCGGGAAGTACAATGAGCAGTTCTTC.

The chain carries TRBV7-9 and TRBJ1-1; perhaps TRBD1 as D (6 bases). This CDR3 is built from 15 residues. The V gene's germline CDR1 is SEHNR and CDR2 FQNEAQ (reference sequence). The germline V and J ends were trimmed by 2 bases and 2 bases, with 12 bases remaining between them. The CDR3 nucleotides are TGTGCCAGCAGCTTAAAATCAGGGGTTAACACTGAAGCTTTCTTT. It yields the protein CASSLKSGVNTEAFF.

V and J are TRBV6-1 and TRBJ2-2, with 10 nucleotides matching TRBD2. V lost 4 bases and J lost 6; bases outside the gene matches: 8. This CDR3 has 16 amino acids. Germline values: CDR1 MNHNS, CDR2 SASEGT. The CDR3 sequence: CASSGFSGGVSGELFF. CDR3 DNA sequence: TGTGCCAGCAGTGGATTCAGCGGGGGGGTGTCCGGGGAGCTGTTTTTT.

The chain uses TRBV7-3 and TRBJ1-2, with D possibly TRBD1 on 5 matching bases. The CDR3 is 16 amino acids. CDR1 is SGHTA and CDR2 is FQGTGA in the germline V gene. Trimming cost V 5 bases and J 9 bases, with 25 bases left between them. CDR3 sequence (DNA): TGTGCCAGCAGCCGCGCGGGACCAGGGCCCTTCGATAGCTACACCTTC. Amino acids: CASSRAGPGPFDSYTF.

The chain combines TRBV18 with TRBJ1-3; D gene uncertain. The CDR3 runs 16 residues. With 3 bases removed from V and 0 bases from J, the gap between germline ends came to 12 bases. Germline V gene lookup returns CDR1 KGHSH and CDR2 LQKENI. CDR3 nucleotides: TGTGCCAGCTCACCCGGAACCAGCCGCTCTGGAAACACCATATATTTT. As protein: CASSPGTSRSGNTIYF.

V usage is TRBV12-1 and J usage is TRBJ2-1; the listed D gene, TRBD2, was not tested against the DNA. TRBV12-1 is shown as a pseudogene. The length of the CDR3 is 14 residues. DNA for the CDR3: TGTGCCATCTTGAGGCTGGCCCCGCACAATGAGCAGTTCTTC. It codes for CAILRLAPHNEQFF.

The chain combines TRBV5-1 with TRBJ1-5, with TRBD1 identical over 8 bases. V lost 5 bases to trimming and J lost 2 bases; unmatched junction nucleotides: 3. The CDR3 has 14 amino acids. CDR1 is SGHRS and CDR2 is YFSETQ in the germline V gene. CDR3 in DNA: TGCGCCAGCAGACCGGACAGGGGCAATCAGCCCCAGCATTTT. This encodes CASRPDRGNQPQHF. Full variable domain (missing parts from reference TRBV5-1 and TRBJ1-5): KAGVTQTPRYLIKTRGQQVTLSCSPISGHRSVSWYQQTPGQGLQFLFEYFSETQRNKGNFPGRFSGRQFSNSRSEMNVSTLELGDSALYLCASRPDRGNQPQHFGDGTRLSIL.

The count of this clone is one. The chain links TRBV11-3 to TRBJ2-1, with D possibly TRBD2 on 5 matching bases. The CDR3 consists of 14 residues. V was shortened by 6 bases and J by 9 bases, with 18 bases between the two germline ends. Germline V gene lookup returns CDR1 SGHNT and CDR2 YENEEA. The CDR3: CASSRREKGAEQFF. Written as DNA, the CDR3 is TGTGCCAGCAGTCGTCGGGAAAAAGGCGCTGAGCAGTTCTTC.

The rearrangement links TRBV7-9 to TRBJ2-7; the D is unclear. The CDR3 runs 12 residues. V was trimmed by 4 bases and J by 3 bases, leaving 7 bases between them. Germline values: CDR1 SEHNR, CDR2 FQNEAQ (reference sequence). The CDR3 loop is CASSSRNYEQYF. The DNA for the CDR3 is TGTGCCAGCAGCTCAAGAAACTACGAGCAGTACTTC.

This sequence joins TRBV23-1 and TRBJ2-7; TRBD1 is a possible D gene (6 bases). TRBV23-1 is an open reading frame, and its role is uncertain. The CDR3 contains 16 residues. The ends were cut back, 4 bases at V and 4 bases at J, with 20 bases in the middle. The DNA of the CDR3 is TGCGCCAGCAGTCCACCCGTCGGACAGCCACAGTACGAGCAGTACTTC. It encodes CASSPPVGQPQYEQYF.

This clone was observed a single time. The rearrangement uses TRBV14 and TRBJ2-1; 9 bases are a match to TRBD2. The CDR3 has 16 residues. V lost 5 bases to trimming and J lost 8 bases; unmatched junction nucleotides: 13. Germline CDR1 SGHDN, CDR2 FVKESK. Here the CDR3 DNA reads TGTGCCAGCAGCTACACGGCGGCTAGCGGGAAGGATGAGCAGTTCTTC. Encoded protein: CASSYTAASGKDEQFF.

The chain has TRBV12-3 or TRBV12-4 and TRBJ2-1; TRBD2 is a possible D gene (6 bases). V lost 6 bases to trimming and J lost 4 bases, with 10 bases between them. The CDR3 is 13 residues long. The CDR3 here is CASRGGTYNEQFF. CDR3 nucleotide sequence: TGTGCCAGCAGGGGAGGAACTTACAATGAGCAGTTCTTC.

This clone was found once. V gene TRBV28 combines with J gene TRBJ2-7; TRBD2 matches 9 bases. Germline CDR1 reads MDHEN; CDR2 reads SYDVKM. The V gene end was trimmed by 2 bases and the J gene end by 5 bases; junction bases not matched to a gene: 7. The CDR3 loop spans 15 amino acids. CDR3 region: CASSLGLAGENEQYF. CDR3 sequence (DNA): TGTGCCAGCAGTTTAGGATTAGCGGGAGAAAACGAGCAGTACTTC. The full variable domain, rest sourced from reference TRBV28 and TRBJ2-7, is DVKVTQSSRYLVKRTGEKVFLECVQDMDHENMFWYRQDPGLGLRLIYFSYDVKMKEKGDIPEGYSVSREKKERFSLILESASTNQTSMYLCASSLGLAGENEQYFGPGTRLTVT.

The V and J genes are TRBV28 and TRBJ1-1, with 7 bases that match TRBD1. The J segment lost 4 bases and the V segment lost 9 bases, leaving 5 bases of the junction unmatched. Germline V gene data show CDR1 as MDHEN and CDR2 as SYDVKM. The CDR3 consists of 12 residues. The CDR3 DNA reads TGTGCCAGTTGGGACAGAAGCACTGAAGCTTTCTTT. Translation gives CASWDRSTEAFF. The full variable domain, its missing parts supplied by reference TRBV28 and TRBJ1-1, is DVKVTQSSRYLVKRTGEKVFLECVQDMDHENMFWYRQDPGLGLRLIYFSYDVKMKEKGDIPEGYSVSREKKERFSLILESASTNQTSMYLCASWDRSTEAFFGQGTRLTVV.

The gene calls are TRBV7-2 and TRBJ2-1; TRBD2 aligns across 12 bases. CDR3 length: 15 residues. The germline V gene encodes CDR1 SGHTA and CDR2 FQGNSA. Germline trimming cut 3 bases from V and 10 bases from J; bases unmatched to any gene: 7. CDR3 coding DNA: TGTGCCAGCAGCTTTAGGACTAGCGGGACCAGGGAGCAGTTCTTC. Translation gives CASSFRTSGTREQFF.

J is TRBJ1-2 and V is TRBV10-3; D gene ambiguous. V lost 7 bases to trimming and J lost 4 bases, with 13 bases between them. This CDR3 has 13 amino acids. Germline CDR1 ENHRY, CDR2 SYGVKD. CDR3 coding DNA: TGTGCCATCAATACGGACGCCAGCTATGGCTACACCTTC. Translating it yields CAINTDASYGYTF.

This chain connects TRBV24-1 to TRBJ2-1; 11 nucleotides match TRBD1. Germline CDR1 KGHDR, CDR2 SFDVKD. J lost 9 bases, V lost 3 bases, and 6 bases had no gene match. The CDR3 loop spans 15 amino acids. The CDR3 loop reads CATSDTGTGGSEQFF. The CDR3 region has the DNA TGTGCCACCAGTGATACCGGGACAGGGGGTAGTGAGCAGTTCTTC.

The chain recombines TRBV10-3 with TRBJ2-1, with D tentatively TRBD2 (6 bases). Looked up from germline, CDR1 is ENHRY and CDR2 is SYGVKD. The V and J ends lost 6 bases and 4 bases respectively, with 10 bases between them. The CDR3 has 13 amino acids. The CDR3 loop reads CAISVREYNEQFF. The CDR3 DNA sequence: TGTGCCATCAGCGTCCGGGAGTACAATGAGCAGTTCTTC.

The chain has TRBV2 and TRBJ2-2, with TRBD2 matching over 10 bases. The CDR3 length is 15 residues. After removal of 5 bases from V and 7 bases from J, the junction contained 7 bases not matched to a gene. Germline CDR1 SNHLY, CDR2 FYNNEI. The CDR3 DNA reads TGTGCCAGCAGTCGAACTAGCGGGGTGGTCGGGGAGCTGTTTTTT. Its translation: CASSRTSGVVGELFF.

This clone occurred a few times. The genes are TRBV30 and TRBJ2-1; D may correspond to TRBD1 or TRBD2 (5 bases each). The CDR3 is 12 amino acids. V shed 8 bases and J shed 8 bases, with 16 bases lying between them. Germline V gene lookup returns CDR1 GTSNPN and CDR2 SVGIG (reference sequence). The CDR3 coding sequence is TGTGCCAGGGGACGCCTGAGGGATGAGCAGTTCTTC. Residues: CARGRLRDEQFF.